This T cell receptor (beta chain) was identified in a study of blood T cell repertoires in COVID-19. Study information: Donors in the United States, Italy and Spain gave samples during acute or convalescent COVID-19.

Study processing details: Reference gene primer amplification in the assay estimated nucleated cell counts. This table comes from immunoSEQ multiplex PCR, and its TCRdb copy is limited to in-frame clones, with some not included. That table is the source of V, J and clone size, and D and trimming were worked out from the DNA. The data contain roughly 170,000 clones, roughly 83% of them seen just once; the ten biggest clones take up 3.5% to 5%. The CDR3 totals 13 residues. Germline V CDR1 and CDR2: LNHDA, SQIVND (reference sequence). The V gene lost 3 bases and the J gene lost 8 bases, with 8 bases spanning the gap. Cohorts were assigned according to the clinical history that participants reported. Recovered status applied to Cohort 3 donors who had two consecutive negative PCRs. It also applied to those with clearance or with symptom resolution.

This TCR came from a woman between 45 and 60 years old who had recovered from COVID-19. The V gene is TRBV19, the J gene TRBJ1-6; D remains ambiguous. The sequenced sample was PBMCs or T cells enriched from blood (not recorded which). Here the CDR3 DNA reads TGTGCCAGTAGTATGGGCAGATATTCACCCCTCCACTTT. Protein sequence: CASSMGRYSPLHF.